Shown below are 5 T cell receptor beta chains from a single sample sequenced in a study of shared clonotypes between healthy human individuals. Clones were read by immunoSEQ multiplex PCR, and TCRdb kept only the in-frame ones, dropping some. The sample has 2,500,000 or so clones, around nine tenths seen once. The sample comprised naive CD4+ T cells sorted from blood. Subset described: CD45RA+ positively selected. These receptors were obtained from a man aged 18 to 30 in good health.

The gene calls are TRBV29-1 and TRBJ1-1; D gene uncertain. Germline V lookup: CDR1 SQVTM, CDR2 ANQGSEA. V was trimmed by 4 bases and J by 5 bases, leaving 11 bases between them. The CDR3 is 12 residues long. The CDR3 nucleotides read TGCAGCGTTGCATCCTGGGAAACTGAAGCTTTCTTT. It yields the protein CSVASWETEAFF.

The chain carries TRBV2 and TRBJ2-5; D ambiguous. Trimming stripped 8 bases from V and 0 bases from J, with 4 bases between. Per germline, CDR1 SNHLY and CDR2 FYNNEI. This CDR3 spans 11 amino acids. The CDR3 sequence is CASAYQETQYF. The CDR3 DNA is TGTGCCAGCGCATACCAAGAGACCCAGTACTTC.

This CDR3 reads CAWSKVGYTEAFF. As DNA, the CDR3 is TGTGCCTGGAGTAAAGTCGGGTACACTGAAGCTTTCTTT. V usage is TRBV30 and J usage is TRBJ1-1; D ambiguous. CDR1 and CDR2 from the germline V gene are GTSNPN and SVGIG (reference sequence). V was clipped by 2 bases and J by 3 bases, with 10 bases between them. The CDR3 length is 13 residues.

V usage is TRBV5-1 and J usage is TRBJ2-7; 7 nucleotides align to TRBD1. Germline V gene lookup returns CDR1 SGHRS and CDR2 YFSETQ. Trimming took 3 bases from V and 0 from J; bases not matched to a gene: 6. The CDR3 has 15 amino acids. The CDR3 protein is CASSSRTGSSYEQYF. CDR3 DNA sequence: TGCGCCAGCAGCTCTCGGACAGGCAGCTCCTACGAGCAGTACTTC.

This clone was observed a single time. This rearrangement joins TRBV2 to TRBJ2-1; the D gene is possibly TRBD2 (6 bases). With 2 bases removed from V and 7 bases from J, the gap between germline ends came to 12 bases. The CDR3 length is 14 residues. Germline values: CDR1 SNHLY, CDR2 FYNNEI. The DNA for the CDR3 is TGTGCCAGCAGTGAATCGGCTAGCGCGAATGAGCAGTTCTTC. Translation: CASSESASANEQFF.